The 27 T cell receptor beta chains below all came from one sample that was sequenced in a study of blood T cell repertoires in COVID-19. Assay: immunoSEQ multiplex PCR; the TCRdb copy retains only in-frame clones and omits some. The repertoire holds some 52,000 clones, with 80% to 95% as singletons. Sequencing used peripheral blood. These receptors all come from a human donor in a cohort sampled during active COVID-19.

The CDR3 sequence is CASSLDSSGNTIYF. The DNA of the CDR3 is TGTGCCAGCAGCTTAGATTCATCTGGAAACACCATATATTTT. V usage is TRBV11-2 and J usage is TRBJ1-3; D is ambiguous. Germline V gene data show CDR1 as SGHAT and CDR2 as FQNNGV. This CDR3 has 14 amino acids. V was shortened by 0 bases and J by 1 base, with 4 bases between the two germline ends.

The chain joins TRBV5-1 to TRBJ2-7, with 10 bases identical to TRBD2. V shed 0 bases and J 5 bases; nucleotides not matched to a gene: 5. This CDR3 is 15 amino acids long. Germline CDR1 SGHRS, CDR2 YFSETQ. In DNA, the CDR3 is TGCGCCAGCAGCTTGGGGCTAGCGGGAGACCACGAGCAGTACTTC. The encoded protein is CASSLGLAGDHEQYF.

Only one count was recorded for this clone. V gene TRBV3-1 (or the pseudogene TRBV3-2) combines with J gene TRBJ1-5; D might be TRBD1 (5 bases). The CDR3 consists of 11 residues. Trimming removed 8 bases at V and 6 bases at J, with 8 bases between. Per germline, CDR1 LGHDT and CDR2 YNNKEL (reference sequence). CDR3 coding DNA: TGTGCCAGCGGGAGGGGTCAGCCCCAGCATTTT. Amino acids: CASGRGQPQHF.

The V and J genes are TRBV10-3 and TRBJ1-1; the match to TRBD1 covers 7 bases. V lost 4 bases and J lost 3; bases outside the gene matches: 5. Germline CDR1 reads ENHRY; CDR2 reads SYGVKD. This CDR3 is built from 14 residues. As DNA, the CDR3 is TGTGCCATCAGTGGGCGACAGGGTGACACTGAAGCTTTCTTT. Residues: CAISGRQGDTEAFF.

This chain links TRBV9 with TRBJ2-1, with D tentatively TRBD2 (6 bases). This CDR3 region has 14 residues. Germline-derived CDR1 and CDR2 are SGDLS and YYNGEE. V was cut by 0 bases and J by 6 bases, with 10 bases left in between. CDR3 coding DNA: TGTGCCAGCAGCGTAGGTGGAGGGATCAATGAGCAGTTCTTC. Protein sequence: CASSVGGGINEQFF.

This sequence joins TRBV28 and TRBJ2-7; TRBD1 aligns across 8 bases. CDR3 size: 16 residues. Unmatched junction bases numbered 11, after V lost 5 bases and J lost 2 bases. Germline V gives CDR1 MDHEN, CDR2 SYDVKM. The DNA of the CDR3 is TGTGCCAGCAGTGAACTCGGGACAGGTAAAACCTACGAGCAGTACTTC. Its translation is CASSELGTGKTYEQYF.

This chain links TRBV4-1 with TRBJ2-7; TRBD2 matches at 7 bases. CDR3 length: 16 amino acids. V lost 1 base to trimming and J lost 2 bases; unmatched junction nucleotides: 8. Germline V gene sequence: CDR1 MGHRA, CDR2 YSYEKL. The chain's CDR3 is CASSQGRTRSAYEQYF. The CDR3, as DNA: TGCGCCAGCAGCCAAGGAAGGACTAGAAGTGCCTACGAGCAGTACTTC.

J is TRBJ1-1 and V is TRBV30; TRBD1 agrees at 9 bases. The CDR3 length is 13 residues. Germline lookup yields CDR1 GTSNPN and CDR2 SVGIG (reference sequence). Trimming at V came to 5 bases and at J to 2 bases, leaving 3 bases not matched to a gene. The CDR3: CAWDRGRNTEAFF. The CDR3 coding sequence is TGTGCCTGGGACAGGGGGAGAAACACTGAAGCTTTCTTT.

The chain couples TRBV5-4 to TRBJ2-3; 12 bases agree with TRBD2. The junction had 7 bases not matched to a gene; V was cut back by 0 bases and J by 5 bases. Germline V gene lookup returns CDR1 SGHNT and CDR2 YYREEE (reference sequence). The CDR3 is 17 amino acids. CDR3 sequence: CASSLDLAGGLIDTQYF. The CDR3 coding sequence is TGTGCCAGCAGCTTGGACCTAGCGGGAGGGTTGATAGATACGCAGTATTTT.

This chain joins TRBV5-6 and TRBJ1-1; maybe TRBD1 (6 bases). The CDR3 totals 14 residues. Trimming pared 4 bases from V and 7 bases from J, leaving 17 bases between. CDR1 is SGHDT and CDR2 is YYEEEE in the germline V gene. The CDR3 bases are TGTGCCAGCAGCACAGAACAGGGTAGTAGTGAAGCTTTCTTT. This translates into CASSTEQGSSEAFF.

The chain recombines TRBV27 with TRBJ2-7, with 7 bases that match TRBD2. Trimming took 1 base from V and 2 from J; bases not matched to a gene: 5. Germline loops: CDR1 MNHEY, CDR2 SMNVEV (reference sequence). The CDR3 spans 15 residues. As DNA, the CDR3 is TGTGCCAGCAGTTTATATCCTAGCGGTACCTACGAGCAGTACTTC. This gives the protein CASSLYPSGTYEQYF.

This clone was found once. The chain joins TRBV7-9 to TRBJ2-5; 11 nucleotides agree with TRBD1. CDR1 is SEHNR, CDR2 FQNEAQ, per germline (reference sequence). V lost 4 bases and J lost 4; bases outside the gene matches: 5. This CDR3 has 15 residues. The DNA of the CDR3 is TGTGCCAGCAGCTCCGGGACAGGGGGAAGAGAGACCCAGTACTTC. Translation gives CASSSGTGGRETQYF.

V and J are TRBV19 and TRBJ1-4; D may be TRBD1 (5 bases). This CDR3 is 14 amino acids long. Germline V CDR1 and CDR2: LNHDA, SQIVND (reference sequence). V lost 3 bases and J lost 8, with 13 bases in between. The CDR3 protein is CASSIGARVEKLFF. In DNA, the CDR3 is TGTGCCAGTAGTATCGGTGCCAGGGTGGAAAAACTGTTTTTT.

The chain joins TRBV10-2 to TRBJ1-1; D uncertain. CDR3 length equals 14 residues. The germline V gene has CDR1 WSHSY and CDR2 SAAADI. Trimming took 2 bases from V and 4 from J, leaving 11 bases between them. The CDR3, as DNA: TGCGCCAGCAGTGAGAGGCCCCCGGGCACTGAAGCTTTCTTT. Its translation is CASSERPPGTEAFF.

The V and J genes are TRBV9 and TRBJ2-2; D perhaps matches TRBD2 (7 bases). V dropped 3 bases and J dropped 6 bases, with 9 bases sitting between them. Germline values: CDR1 SGDLS, CDR2 YYNGEE. The CDR3 consists of 13 residues. DNA of the CDR3: TGTGCCAGCAGCGACGGGGGGCCCGGGGAGCTGTTTTTT. Amino acids: CASSDGGPGELFF.

The gene calls are TRBV24-1 and TRBJ2-7; 10 bases agree with TRBD2. CDR1 and CDR2 (germline): KGHDR, SFDVKD. V shed 5 bases and J 5 bases; nucleotides not matched to a gene: 8. The CDR3 contains 15 residues. The CDR3 loop is CATSAYTSGTDEQYF. Written as DNA, the CDR3 is TGTGCCACCAGTGCGTATACTAGCGGGACTGACGAGCAGTACTTC.

The chain joins TRBV3-1 (or the pseudogene TRBV3-2) to TRBJ1-6, with D maybe TRBD1 (5 bases). The CDR3 extends over 14 amino acids. With 6 bases removed from V and 3 bases from J, the gap between germline ends came to 9 bases. From germline, CDR1 is LGHDT and CDR2 YNNKEL (reference sequence). This chain's CDR3 is CASSLTGYNSPLHF. CDR3 coding DNA: TGTGCCAGCAGTCTTACAGGCTATAATTCACCCCTCCACTTT.

This clone occurred once. This chain uses TRBV11-2 with TRBJ2-1, with 10 bases fitting TRBD2. V lost 5 bases, J lost 6 bases, and 16 bases stayed unmatched. The CDR3 covers 18 residues. Germline CDR1 SGHAT, CDR2 FQNNGV. In DNA form, the CDR3 reads TGTGCCAGCAGCCGAAGGAGGCTAGCGGGAGTGGGCTTCAATGAGCAGTTCTTC. Translating it yields CASSRRRLAGVGFNEQFF.

CDR3 DNA: TGTGCCAGCAGCAGACCCGGGACAGGGGGCCGGAACACCGGGGAGCTGTTTTTT. This encodes CASSRPGTGGRNTGELFF. The chain recombines TRBV5-4 with TRBJ2-2; 12 nucleotides line up with TRBD1. After removal of 4 bases from V and 1 base from J, the junction contained 8 bases not matched to a gene. Germline lookup yields CDR1 SGHNT and CDR2 YYREEE (reference sequence). This CDR3 has 18 amino acids.

The chain recombines TRBV28 with TRBJ1-1, with D possibly TRBD1 on 6 matching bases. This CDR3 has 17 amino acids. V gave up 4 bases and J gave up 4 bases, with 22 bases separating them. Germline CDR1 and CDR2: MDHEN and SYDVKM. This CDR3 is CASSSGSMGAHPTEAFF. The CDR3, as DNA: TGTGCCAGCAGTTCCGGCTCAATGGGGGCGCATCCCACTGAAGCTTTCTTT. Complete variable domain (other parts from reference TRBV28 and TRBJ1-1): DVKVTQSSRYLVKRTGEKVFLECVQDMDHENMFWYRQDPGLGLRLIYFSYDVKMKEKGDIPEGYSVSREKKERFSLILESASTNQTSMYLCASSSGSMGAHPTEAFFGQGTRLTVV.

The chain uses TRBV5-1 and TRBJ1-2; 9 nucleotides match TRBD1. This CDR3 is 14 amino acids long. CDR1 is SGHRS, CDR2 YFSETQ, per germline. J lost 4 bases, V lost 4 bases, and 5 bases had no gene match. The CDR3 is CASSSNRGLYGYTF. DNA of the CDR3: TGCGCCAGCAGCAGCAACAGGGGGCTCTATGGCTACACCTTC.

J is TRBJ1-4 and V is TRBV20-1; no reliable D call. V was clipped by 6 bases and J by 10 bases, with 12 bases between them. The CDR3 length is 11 residues. CDR1 and CDR2 (germline): DFQATT, SNEGSKA (reference sequence). CDR3 in DNA: TGCAGTGCCCCAACAGTGGGAAAACTGTTTTTT. Translation gives CSAPTVGKLFF.

The chain has TRBV3-1 (or the pseudogene TRBV3-2) and TRBJ1-1, with a weak D call TRBD1 (6 bases). V lost 4 bases and J 4 bases, leaving 16 bases between the germline ends. The CDR3 length is 15 residues. Germline V gives CDR1 LGHDT, CDR2 YNNKEL (reference sequence). In DNA form, the CDR3 reads TGTGCCAGCAGCCCAACGGGGGGGCTTGGCACTGAAGCTTTCTTT. Translation: CASSPTGGLGTEAFF.

The chain carries TRBV24-1 and TRBJ2-1; D is unresolved. Trimming shortened V by 9 bases and J by 5 bases, and 13 bases separated the two germline ends. Germline assignment: CDR1 KGHDR and CDR2 SFDVKD. CDR3 length: 13 amino acids. The CDR3 region has the DNA TGTGCCACCGCCCGGCTAGAAAACAATGAGCAGTTCTTC. Its translation is CATARLENNEQFF.

The CDR3 sequence: CASNNMGTGSDNEQFF. The CDR3 DNA sequence: TGTGCCAGCAATAACATGGGGACAGGGTCGGACAATGAGCAGTTCTTC. The chain recombines TRBV27 with TRBJ2-1; TRBD1 agrees at 9 bases. The CDR3 is 16 amino acids. V shed 7 bases and J 5 bases; nucleotides not matched to a gene: 12. Germline V lookup: CDR1 MNHEY, CDR2 SMNVEV (reference sequence).

This chain joins TRBV18 and TRBJ2-7; 8 positions agree with TRBD2. This CDR3 region has 14 residues. The V gene end was trimmed by 3 bases and the J gene end by 7 bases; junction bases not matched to a gene: 8. The germline CDR1 and CDR2 sequences are KGHSH and LQKENI. CDR3 residues: CASSPQAGVGEQYF. The CDR3 coding sequence is TGTGCCAGCTCACCCCAAGCGGGAGTAGGGGAGCAGTACTTC.

The chain combines TRBV3-1 (or the pseudogene TRBV3-2) with TRBJ1-1; D is ambiguous. The CDR3 runs to 13 residues. V was shortened by 3 bases and J by 0 bases, with 5 bases between the two germline ends. CDR1 is LGHDT and CDR2 is YNNKEL in the germline V gene (reference sequence). The CDR3 DNA sequence: TGTGCCAGCAGCCATGACATGAACACTGAAGCTTTCTTT. It specifies CASSHDMNTEAFF.